Each of the 22 T cell receptor beta chains below was sequenced from the same sample in a study of glioma-infiltrating T cells after dendritic cell vaccination. As for time point: after dendritic cell vaccination, including at tumor progression/relapse. TCRdb's copy holds only in-frame clones and misses some; the assay was immunoSEQ multiplex PCR. This sample yields 55,000 to 75,000 clones, of which roughly 80% are seen a single time; more than 15% belongs to the top ten. Sequencing used blood, obtained after dendritic cell vaccination. These receptors were obtained from a human donor with glioblastoma.

The gene calls are TRBV6-1 and TRBJ1-5, with 7 bases lining up with TRBD1. CDR3 length equals 13 residues. Germline CDR1 is MNHNS and CDR2 is SASEGT. The junction had 9 bases not matched to a gene; V was cut back by 6 bases and J by 10 bases. The CDR3 loop reads CASRLGGEEPQHF. The CDR3 DNA follows: TGTGCCAGCAGGCTAGGGGGCGAGGAACCCCAGCATTTT.

The J gene is TRBJ1-1, the V gene TRBV30; D is undetermined. The CDR3 loop spans 15 amino acids. Trimming stripped 2 bases from V and 1 base from J, with 14 bases between. CDR1 is GTSNPN, CDR2 SVGIG, per germline (reference sequence). DNA of the CDR3: TGTGCCTGGAGTCCCCCGATCGTGAGGAACACTGAAGCTTTCTTT. Translation: CAWSPPIVRNTEAFF.

The rearrangement joins TRBV4-1 to TRBJ1-5, with a possible D match to TRBD1 (5 bases). In germline, CDR1 is MGHRA, CDR2 YSYEKL. The CDR3 is made up of 17 amino acids. V lost 1 base and J 0 bases, leaving 13 bases between the germline ends. This CDR3 reads CASSQVPGRDSNQPQHF. The CDR3 DNA reads as TGCGCCAGCAGCCAAGTTCCAGGGAGGGATAGCAATCAGCCCCAGCATTTT.

In the case of this clone: The junction and the germline gene differ at one end; a read error may be behind it. The chain uses TRBV7-7 and TRBJ2-7; TRBD1 matches at 8 bases. CDR3 size: 14 residues. Germline V gives CDR1 SSHAT, CDR2 FNYEAQ (reference sequence). DNA of the CDR3: TGTGCTAGCAGCTTAGACAGGGGCTCCTACGAGCAGTACTTC. Translation: CASSLDRGSYEQYF.

The chain is built from TRBV19 and TRBJ1-5, with D perhaps matching TRBD1 (6 bases). V lost 6 bases, J lost 6 bases, and 12 bases lay in between. CDR1 is LNHDA and CDR2 is SQIVND in the germline V gene (reference sequence). This CDR3 has 13 residues. CDR3 sequence: CASRTQGGQPQHF. DNA of the CDR3: TGTGCCAGTAGAACACAGGGTGGTCAGCCCCAGCATTTT.

This chain links TRBV18 with TRBJ2-5, with D tentatively TRBD2 (5 bases). V dropped 4 bases and J dropped 4 bases, with 13 bases sitting between them. The CDR3 runs to 14 residues. Germline V gene sequence: CDR1 KGHSH, CDR2 LQKENI. CDR3 region: CASSLESGRETQYF. The CDR3 DNA follows: TGTGCCAGCTCACTGGAGAGCGGACGAGAGACCCAGTACTTC.

This rearrangement joins TRBV10-3 to TRBJ1-2, with D possibly TRBD1 on 6 matching bases. The CDR3 loop spans 12 amino acids. V was clipped by 11 bases and J by 2 bases, with 12 bases between them. Germline-derived CDR1 and CDR2 are ENHRY and SYGVKD. In DNA form, the CDR3 reads TGTGCCTCAGGGGAGGGCAACTATGGCTACACCTTC. This translates into CASGEGNYGYTF.

The rearrangement uses TRBV19 and TRBJ2-7; 12 bases align to TRBD2. The V and J ends lost 5 bases and 4 bases, in that order; junction bases with no gene match: 6. This CDR3 is 15 amino acids long. Germline V gene data show CDR1 as LNHDA and CDR2 as SQIVND (reference sequence). CDR3 protein: CASSSSGGAQYEQYF. The CDR3 DNA is TGTGCCAGTAGTTCTAGCGGGGGGGCACAATACGAGCAGTACTTC. Full variable domain (outside the CDR3, taken from reference TRBV19 and TRBJ2-7): DGGITQSPKYLFRKEGQNVTLSCEQNLNHDAMYWYRQDPGQGLRLIYYSQIVNDFQKGDIAEGYSVSREKKESFPLTVTSAQKNPTAFYLCASSSSGGAQYEQYFGPGTRLTVT.

This sequence joins TRBV7-2 and TRBJ1-1, with D possibly matching TRBD1 (6 bases). The CDR3 loop spans 12 amino acids. Trimming removed 3 bases from V and 11 bases from J, with 13 bases in between. The V gene's germline CDR1 is SGHTA and CDR2 FQGNSA. CDR3 sequence reads: CASSFPRDTAFF. Written as DNA, the CDR3 is TGTGCCAGCAGCTTCCCCCGGGACACGGCTTTCTTT. Drawing the rest from reference TRBV7-2 and TRBJ1-1, the complete variable domain is GAGVSQSPSNKVTEKGKDVELRCDPISGHTALYWYRQSLGQGLEFLIYFQGNSAPDKSGLPSDRFSAERTGGSVSTLTIQRTQQEDSAVYLCASSFPRDTAFFGQGTRLTVV.

This sequence joins TRBV6-5 and TRBJ1-2; the D is unclear. Trimming shortened V by 5 bases and J by 2 bases, and 12 bases separated the two germline ends. This CDR3 has 14 amino acids. Germline assignment: CDR1 MNHEY and CDR2 SVGAGI. CDR3 nucleotide sequence: TGTGCCAGCAGTCCTACGAATCGCAACTATGGCTACACCTTC. This gives the protein CASSPTNRNYGYTF.

CDR3 coding DNA: TGTGCCAGCAGCGTACTCAGTCTAGCCGACGAGCAGTACTTC. Translated, it gives CASSVLSLADEQYF. The V and J genes are TRBV9 and TRBJ2-7; D is perhaps TRBD2 (5 bases). The CDR3 runs to 14 residues. V was trimmed by 1 base and J by 5 bases, leaving 13 bases between them. Germline CDR1 is SGDLS and CDR2 is YYNGEE.

The chain joins TRBV7-9 to TRBJ2-7; the D gene is possibly TRBD2 (5 bases). Germline V gives CDR1 SEHNR, CDR2 FQNEAQ (reference sequence). The V end lost 5 bases, the J end lost 2 bases, and 10 bases lay between the germline ends. This CDR3 has 13 residues. The CDR3 here is CASSAGITYEQYF. CDR3 bases: TGTGCCAGCAGCGCCGGGATAACCTACGAGCAGTACTTC. The full variable domain, completed using reference TRBV7-9 and TRBJ2-7, is DTGVSQNPRHKITKRGQNVTFRCDPISEHNRLYWYRQTLGQGPEFLTYFQNEAQLEKSRLLSDRFSAERPKGSFSTLEIQRTEQGDSAMYLCASSAGITYEQYFGPGTRLTVT.

V is TRBV7-2 and J is TRBJ1-1; weak D call: TRBD1 (5 bases). Per germline, CDR1 SGHTA and CDR2 FQGNSA. The CDR3 is 16 residues long. The V and J ends lost 3 bases and 6 bases respectively, with 20 bases between them. CDR3 loop: CASSLPLRGGAAEAFF. In DNA form, the CDR3 reads TGTGCCAGCAGCTTGCCCCTCCGGGGGGGAGCCGCTGAAGCTTTCTTT. The entire variable domain, with the rest obtained from reference TRBV7-2 and TRBJ1-1, is as follows: GAGVSQSPSNKVTEKGKDVELRCDPISGHTALYWYRQSLGQGLEFLIYFQGNSAPDKSGLPSDRFSAERTGGSVSTLTIQRTQQEDSAVYLCASSLPLRGGAAEAFFGQGTRLTVV.

The genes are TRBV7-2 and TRBJ2-7; D might be TRBD1 (5 bases). This CDR3 is built from 14 residues. Trimming pared 5 bases from V and 0 bases from J, leaving 11 bases between. Germline V CDR1 and CDR2: SGHTA, FQGNSA. The CDR3 reads CASSRDSFSYEQYF. For the CDR3, the DNA is TGTGCCAGCAGCCGCGACAGTTTCTCCTACGAGCAGTACTTC. The full variable domain, rest sourced from reference TRBV7-2 and TRBJ2-7, is GAGVSQSPSNKVTEKGKDVELRCDPISGHTALYWYRQSLGQGLEFLIYFQGNSAPDKSGLPSDRFSAERTGGSVSTLTIQRTQQEDSAVYLCASSRDSFSYEQYFGPGTRLTVT.

The chain uses TRBV6-4 and TRBJ2-1; weak D call: TRBD2 (5 bases). Germline V gives CDR1 MRHNA, CDR2 SNTAGT. The CDR3 contains 15 residues. Trimming removed 0 bases at V and 7 bases at J, with 13 bases between. In DNA, the CDR3 is TGTGCCAGCAGTGACTCACGGGAAACGGGGAATGAGCAGTTCTTC. The encoded protein is CASSDSRETGNEQFF.

V and J are TRBV7-2 and TRBJ2-1; no clear D gene. Germline V CDR1 and CDR2: SGHTA, FQGNSA. CDR3 length equals 14 residues. Between the trimmed V and J ends, which lost 5 bases and 6 bases, there was a span of 14 bases. The CDR3 sequence: CASSVVRFSNEQFF. The CDR3 nucleotides are TGTGCCAGCAGCGTAGTGAGGTTTTCCAATGAGCAGTTCTTC.

A few counts support this clone. V usage is TRBV6-5 and J usage is TRBJ1-3, with TRBD1 matching 9 bases. The junction had 6 bases not matched to a gene; V was cut back by 8 bases and J by 4 bases. The CDR3 is 14 amino acids. Per the germline V gene, CDR1 is MNHEY and CDR2 is SVGAGI. The CDR3 coding sequence is TGTGCCAGCGAACCCGGGACAGGGGGAAACACCATATATTTT. Protein product: CASEPGTGGNTIYF.

J is TRBJ1-1 and V is TRBV6-6; possibly TRBD1 for D (6 bases). The CDR3 totals 13 residues. Germline V gene lookup returns CDR1 MNHNY and CDR2 SVGAGI (reference sequence). V gave up 8 bases and J gave up 4 bases, with 14 bases separating them. CDR3 coding DNA: TGTGCCAGCGTACTACAAGGGGGCACTGAAGCTTTCTTT. Encoded protein: CASVLQGGTEAFF.

This clone occurred a few times. The chain uses TRBV30 and TRBJ1-5; TRBD1 aligns across 11 bases. The J segment lost 7 bases and the V segment lost 4 bases, leaving 9 bases of the junction unmatched. Germline CDR1 reads GTSNPN; CDR2 reads SVGIG (reference sequence). The CDR3 totals 15 residues. In nucleotides, the CDR3 is TGTGCCTGGAACCTGGGACAGGGGGTGAGGCAGCCCCAGCATTTT. It specifies CAWNLGQGVRQPQHF.

The chain carries TRBV7-9 and TRBJ1-3; TRBD1 might be the D (5 bases). Germline assignment: CDR1 SEHNR and CDR2 FQNEAQ (reference sequence). The CDR3 is made up of 14 amino acids. Here the CDR3 reads CVARGRFSGNTIYF. The CDR3 nucleotides read TGTGTCGCCCGGGGGAGGTTCTCTGGAAACACCATATATTTT.

V gene TRBV5-6 combines with J gene TRBJ2-7; 9 positions agree with TRBD1. CDR1 SGHDT and CDR2 YYEEEE come from the germline V gene. The V segment lost 0 bases and the J segment 5 bases; nucleotides outside the gene matches: 6. The CDR3 runs to 15 residues. The CDR3 protein is CASSLDTGGVDEQYF. CDR3 in DNA: TGTGCCAGCAGCTTGGACACAGGGGGCGTCGACGAGCAGTACTTC.

The gene calls are TRBV12-5 and TRBJ2-2; D not certain. V was pared by 5 bases and J by 1 base, with 8 bases between. Per germline, CDR1 LGHNT and CDR2 FRNRAP. The CDR3 is made up of 14 amino acids. This chain's CDR3 is CASGPLWNTGELFF. DNA for the CDR3: TGTGCTAGTGGTCCCCTGTGGAACACCGGGGAGCTGTTTTTT.